The 29 T cell receptor beta chains presented below share a single source sample, sequenced in a study of shared clonotypes between healthy human individuals. Here immunoSEQ multiplex PCR was the method, and the copy in TCRdb shows in-frame clones only, minus some. The sample consists of 950,000 to 1,100,000 clones, around four fifths of them appearing once. What was sequenced was memory CD4+ T cells sorted from blood. The subset: CD45RA-negative fraction. These receptors were taken from a man younger than 30 in good health.

The CDR3 sequence: CASREDRGSRNEQFF. The CDR3 region has the DNA TGTGCCAGCAGAGAGGACAGGGGGAGTCGGAATGAGCAGTTCTTC. The chain employs TRBV28 and TRBJ2-1; TRBD1 matches 10 bases. V was clipped by 6 bases and J by 7 bases; unmatched bases: 9. Germline CDR1 is MDHEN and CDR2 is SYDVKM. There are 15 residues in the CDR3.

The chain couples TRBV9 to TRBJ1-1; TRBD1 is a possible D gene (6 bases). CDR3 length: 14 amino acids. The V gene lost 7 bases and the J gene lost 1 base, with 14 bases spanning the gap. The germline V gene encodes CDR1 SGDLS and CDR2 YYNGEE. The CDR3 spells CASRGANKNTEAFF. The CDR3, as DNA: TGTGCCAGCCGGGGGGCAAATAAGAACACTGAAGCTTTCTTT.

The gene calls are TRBV30 and TRBJ2-2; D gene uncertain. This CDR3 comprises 16 residues. The ends were cut back, 1 base at V and 0 bases at J, with 12 bases in the middle. Germline V CDR1 and CDR2: GTSNPN, SVGIG (reference sequence). The CDR3 region is CAWSAARTANTGELFF. For the CDR3, the DNA is TGTGCCTGGAGTGCCGCCCGGACCGCGAACACCGGGGAGCTGTTTTTT. Full variable domain (rest looked up from reference TRBV30 and TRBJ2-2): SQTIHQWPATLVQPVGSPLSLECTVEGTSNPNLYWYRQAAGRGLQLLFYSVGIGQISSEVPQNLSASRPQDRQFILSSKKLLLSDSGFYLCAWSAARTANTGELFFGEGSRLTVL.

Note on this clone: Other DNA sequences in this sample translate to the same CDR3. The gene calls are TRBV9 and TRBJ1-1, with D possibly being TRBD1 (5 bases). Germline assignment: CDR1 SGDLS and CDR2 YYNGEE. Trimming cost V 0 bases and J 0 bases, with 9 bases left between them. The length of the CDR3 is 15 residues. The CDR3 DNA sequence: TGTGCCAGCAGCGTAGGGGGCGCGATGAACACTGAAGCTTTCTTT. Translated: CASSVGGAMNTEAFF.

The chain combines TRBV2 with TRBJ2-1; 14 positions agree with TRBD2. Germline CDR1 reads SNHLY; CDR2 reads FYNNEI. This CDR3 is 16 amino acids long. Trimming at V came to 3 bases and at J to 7 bases, leaving 5 bases not matched to a gene. The CDR3 reads CASSDGLAGGTNEQFF. In nucleotides, the CDR3 is TGTGCCAGCAGTGATGGACTAGCGGGGGGCACTAATGAGCAGTTCTTC.

The V and J genes are TRBV18 and TRBJ2-3; D unresolved. With 3 bases removed from V and 2 bases from J, the gap between germline ends came to 6 bases. This CDR3 is 13 amino acids long. Germline V gives CDR1 KGHSH, CDR2 LQKENI. The CDR3 region has the DNA TGTGCCAGCTCACCGGGGAACACAGATACGCAGTATTTT. The encoded protein is CASSPGNTDTQYF.

CDR3 in amino acids: CASSSLEIRGSEQFF. For the CDR3, the DNA is TGTGCCAGTAGTAGTCTAGAAATCCGAGGGTCTGAGCAGTTCTTC. V usage is TRBV19 and J usage is TRBJ2-1; TRBD2 is a possible D gene (5 bases). The CDR3 contains 15 residues. V was clipped by 4 bases and J by 9 bases, with 19 bases between them. Per the germline V gene, CDR1 is LNHDA and CDR2 is SQIVND (reference sequence).

The DNA for the CDR3 is TGCGCCAGCACCCAGGGGGGACACACTGAAGCTTTCTTT. This codes for CASTQGGHTEAFF. This sequence joins TRBV4-1 and TRBJ1-1, with 7 bases lining up with TRBD1. The CDR3 extends over 13 amino acids. Germline V gene data show CDR1 as MGHRA and CDR2 as YSYEKL. After removal of 7 bases from V and 3 bases from J, the junction contained 5 bases not matched to a gene.

The chain links TRBV12-5 to TRBJ2-7; TRBD2 aligns across 9 bases. This CDR3 spans 16 amino acids. Per germline, CDR1 LGHNT and CDR2 FRNRAP. Unmatched junction bases numbered 15, after V lost 6 bases and J lost 6 bases. The chain's CDR3 is CASGPNGASGMIEQYF. CDR3 sequence (DNA): TGTGCTAGTGGCCCGAACGGGGCTAGCGGGATGATCGAGCAGTACTTC. The full variable domain, rest sourced from reference TRBV12-5 and TRBJ2-7, is DARVTQTPRHKVTEMGQEVTMRCQPILGHNTVFWYRQTMMQGLELLAYFRNRAPLDDSGMPKDRFSAEMPDATLATLKIQPSEPRDSAVYFCASGPNGASGMIEQYFGPGTRLTVT.

This chain's CDR3 is CASSGTSHGGEQFF. As DNA, the CDR3 is TGTGCCAGCAGTGGCACTAGTCACGGTGGTGAGCAGTTCTTC. The rearrangement links TRBV25-1 to TRBJ2-1; tentatively, D is TRBD2 (5 bases). CDR1 is MGHDK and CDR2 is SYGVNS in the germline V gene. There are 14 residues in the CDR3. The ends were cut back, 4 bases at V and 9 bases at J, with 16 bases in the middle. The whole variable domain, filled in from reference TRBV25-1 and TRBJ2-1, reads EADIYQTPRYLVIGTGKKITLECSQTMGHDKMYWYQQDPGMELHLIHYSYGVNSTEKGDLSSESTVSRIRTEHFPLTLESARPSHTSQYLCASSGTSHGGEQFFGPGTRLTVL.

V is TRBV10-3 and J is TRBJ2-7; TRBD2 is a possible D gene (6 bases). Trimming stripped 3 bases from V and 6 bases from J, with 18 bases between. The V gene's germline CDR1 is ENHRY and CDR2 SYGVKD. The CDR3 runs 15 residues. The CDR3 DNA sequence: TGTGCCATCAGTGACTCGCGGGGCGGCTCCGGCGAGCAGTACTTC. As protein: CAISDSRGGSGEQYF.

J is TRBJ1-5 and V is TRBV19; no clear D. The germline V and J ends were trimmed by 7 bases and 0 bases, with 7 bases remaining between them. In germline, CDR1 is LNHDA, CDR2 SQIVND (reference sequence). This CDR3 comprises 13 residues. The CDR3 sequence is CASTFSSNQPQHF. The CDR3 DNA reads as TGTGCCAGTACCTTTAGTAGCAATCAGCCCCAGCATTTT.

This clone was found a few times. This chain uses TRBV6-1 with TRBJ2-2; 8 bases fit TRBD1. This CDR3 contains 13 residues. The V segment lost 7 bases and the J segment 7 bases; nucleotides outside the gene matches: 5. Germline loops: CDR1 MNHNS, CDR2 SASEGT. The chain's CDR3 is CASTGQGGGELFF. CDR3 nucleotides: TGTGCCAGCACCGGACAGGGAGGCGGGGAGCTGTTTTTT.

The genes are TRBV2 and TRBJ1-6; no reliable D call. V shed 5 bases and J shed 9 bases, with 5 bases lying between them. The CDR3 spans 11 residues. CDR1 and CDR2 (germline): SNHLY, FYNNEI. CDR3 region: CASSLASPLHF. CDR3 sequence (DNA): TGTGCCAGCAGTCTGGCTTCACCCCTCCACTTT.

This clone came up a few times. Additional DNA sequences in this sample encode the identical CDR3. The chain carries TRBV29-1 and TRBJ1-2, with a possible D match to TRBD1 (6 bases). Germline-derived CDR1 and CDR2 are SQVTM and ANQGSEA. Trimming pared 4 bases from V and 6 bases from J, leaving 12 bases between. The CDR3 is 12 amino acids. CDR3 nucleotides: TGCAGCGTTGGGCAGGGGAAGGATGGCTACACCTTC. Amino acid sequence: CSVGQGKDGYTF.

This clone was observed a handful of times. The chain couples TRBV30 to TRBJ2-7; tentatively, D is TRBD1 (5 bases). The V gene's germline CDR1 is GTSNPN and CDR2 SVGIG (reference sequence). Trimming left V 4 bases short and J 4 bases short, with 14 bases between. CDR3 size: 13 residues. CDR3 region: CAWKKTASYEQYF. DNA for the CDR3: TGTGCCTGGAAAAAGACAGCCTCTTACGAGCAGTACTTC.

The chain has TRBV5-1 and TRBJ2-5; D is ambiguous. Germline CDR1 reads SGHRS; CDR2 reads YFSETQ. The CDR3 is 13 amino acids. The germline V and J ends were trimmed by 4 bases and 5 bases, with 12 bases remaining between them. The CDR3 spells CASSVGLRETQYF. CDR3 DNA sequence: TGCGCCAGCAGCGTGGGCTTAAGGGAGACCCAGTACTTC. Full variable domain (outside the CDR3, taken from reference TRBV5-1 and TRBJ2-5): KAGVTQTPRYLIKTRGQQVTLSCSPISGHRSVSWYQQTPGQGLQFLFEYFSETQRNKGNFPGRFSGRQFSNSRSEMNVSTLELGDSALYLCASSVGLRETQYFGPGTRLLVL.

Written as DNA, the CDR3 is TGTGCCAGCAGTCAATCCCCACCGACCTACGAGCAGTACTTC. It codes for CASSQSPPTYEQYF. V is TRBV11-2 and J is TRBJ2-7; D is ambiguous. Germline assignment: CDR1 SGHAT and CDR2 FQNNGV. This CDR3 is 14 amino acids long. Trimming shortened V by 6 bases and J by 2 bases, and 14 bases separated the two germline ends.

The chain couples TRBV6-6 to TRBJ2-7; D is ambiguous. The CDR3 consists of 12 residues. Trimming cost V 7 bases and J 9 bases, with 16 bases left between them. CDR1 MNHNY and CDR2 SVGAGI come from the germline V gene (reference sequence). In DNA, the CDR3 is TGTGCCAGCACCTCCGTCGAGTACAGGCAGTACTTC. It is translated as CASTSVEYRQYF.

This rearrangement joins TRBV9 to TRBJ2-5, with 9 bases aligning to TRBD2. V lost 0 bases and J lost 5; bases outside the gene matches: 14. The CDR3 totals 18 residues. Germline CDR1 SGDLS, CDR2 YYNGEE. The CDR3 reads CASSVAMKGGGAVETQYF. The CDR3 bases are TGTGCCAGCAGCGTAGCTATGAAGGGCGGGGGGGCCGTGGAGACCCAGTACTTC.

The rearrangement uses TRBV10-3 and TRBJ2-7, with 9 positions matching TRBD2. Germline V gene sequence: CDR1 ENHRY, CDR2 SYGVKD. With V trimmed by 4 bases and J by 5 bases, 9 bases remained unmatched. The CDR3 totals 15 residues. The chain's CDR3 is CAISVRGGREDEQYF. The CDR3, as DNA: TGTGCCATCAGTGTCCGAGGCGGGAGGGAAGACGAGCAGTACTTC.

This chain joins TRBV13 and TRBJ2-7; D unresolved. This CDR3 contains 14 residues. V shed 4 bases and J shed 6 bases, with 16 bases lying between them. Germline-derived CDR1 and CDR2 are PRHDT and FYEKMQ (reference sequence). The CDR3 coding sequence is TGTGCCAGCAGCTCCCTCAATCCCCTCGGCGAGCAGTACTTC. It yields the protein CASSSLNPLGEQYF.

This sequence joins TRBV27 and TRBJ1-1; D remains ambiguous. The CDR3 length is 13 residues. CDR1 is MNHEY, CDR2 SMNVEV, per germline (reference sequence). The V end lost 0 bases, the J end lost 7 bases, and 9 bases lay between the germline ends. The CDR3 DNA follows: TGTGCCAGCAGTTTATCGCGAGGCAGTGAAGCTTTCTTT. This gives the protein CASSLSRGSEAFF.

The chain has TRBV5-1 and TRBJ2-2, with D possibly TRBD2 on 5 matching bases. Germline lookup yields CDR1 SGHRS and CDR2 YFSETQ. The CDR3 is 15 residues long. V gave up 7 bases and J gave up 4 bases, with 17 bases separating them. CDR3: CASCRWGVGTGELFF. In nucleotides, the CDR3 is TGCGCCAGCTGTCGCTGGGGAGTGGGCACCGGGGAGCTGTTTTTT.

The chain employs TRBV7-2 and TRBJ1-3; D is undetermined. Germline CDR1 and CDR2: SGHTA and FQGNSA. The CDR3 extends over 17 amino acids. V lost 1 base and J lost 4, with 17 bases in between. The CDR3 spells CASSLGRGQARGNTIYF. Here the CDR3 DNA reads TGTGCCAGCAGCTTAGGGCGGGGTCAAGCCAGAGGAAACACCATATATTTT.

This chain uses TRBV4-1 with TRBJ2-1; weak D call: TRBD1 (6 bases). Germline values: CDR1 MGHRA, CDR2 YSYEKL. The V end lost 1 base, the J end lost 2 bases, and 12 bases lay between the germline ends. The CDR3 sequence is 16 residues long. The CDR3 sequence is CASSQVGRGPYNEQFF. As DNA, the CDR3 is TGCGCCAGCAGCCAAGTTGGCAGGGGCCCCTACAATGAGCAGTTCTTC.

Details on this clone: This may stem from a read error, because a much larger clone lies one nucleotide away. This chain links TRBV28 with TRBJ2-2, with 8 bases identical to TRBD1. In germline, CDR1 is MDHEN, CDR2 SYDVKM. The CDR3 runs 14 residues. The J segment lost 1 base and the V segment lost 6 bases, leaving 1 base of the junction unmatched. CDR3 nucleotides: TGTGCCAGCAGACAGGGGGGGAACACCGGGGAGCTGTTTTTT. Its protein product is CASRQGGNTGELFF.

The count of this clone is one. The rearrangement joins TRBV7-9 to TRBJ2-2, with D possibly matching TRBD2 (5 bases). CDR3 length: 13 amino acids. The germline V gene has CDR1 SEHNR and CDR2 FQNEAQ (reference sequence). Trimming took 5 bases from V and 6 from J, leaving 10 bases between them. In nucleotides, the CDR3 is TGTGCCAGCAGCCCTCGGACTCCCGGGGAGCTGTTTTTT. As protein: CASSPRTPGELFF.

With respect to this clone: A read error is the likely source, as a far larger clone sits one nucleotide away. The chain is built from TRBV7-2 and TRBJ2-6, with D hard to call. V lost 1 base, J lost 0 bases, and 4 bases lay in between. Germline assignment: CDR1 SGHTA and CDR2 FQGNSA. CDR3 length: 15 amino acids. The CDR3 DNA reads as TGTGCCAGCAGCTTAGGGAGCTCTGGGGCCAACGTCCTGACTTTC. The encoded protein is CASSLGSSGANVLTF.